This T cell receptor beta chain was captured by sequencing in a study of blood T cell repertoires in COVID-19 (TCRdb year 2020). Looking at the study overall: The collaborator samples originated in the United States, Italy and Spain and spanned the acute and convalescent phases of COVID-19. The prospective study material was composed of cDNA or gDNA derived from T cells, B-cell-depleted T cells, or PBMCs. Where available, HLA class I and class II types were obtained from metadata supplied by the sample provider rather than from assay-based typing. The repertoires were released in a freely available public database meant as a resource for research on the immune response to SARS-CoV-2. The dataset comprised deeply sampled blood TCRbeta repertoires from subjects exposed to, actively infected with, or recovered from COVID-19. The samples were drawn from two sources: the first 160 participants of the ongoing ImmuneRACE study, and fewer than 1,500 subjects contributed by 6 global collaborators. Sample metadata almost always included a de-identified subject ID, COVID-19 status, age in years and sex.

Including cysteine and phenylalanine, the CDR3 has 17 amino acids. The kept DNA is CDR3 alone, 51 bases in frame from the first base. After removal of 4 bases from V and 8 bases from J, the junction retains 12 bases not matched to a gene. Looking up the germline V gene yields CDR1 KGHDR and CDR2 SFDVKD. As for this clone: What antigen it recognizes has not been identified. No base quality information exists; no much larger clone differs at one position.

The immunoSEQ Assay, a bias-controlled multiplex PCR, was used to amplify TCRbeta CDR3 regions from genomic DNA. On the authors' methods: The number of nucleated cells in each sample was estimated by amplification of reference gene primers within the assay. To quantify the absolute abundance of each unique TCRbeta CDR3 rearrangement, sequence reads were collapsed and filtered. Productive Simpson clonality was computed per sample as the square root of Simpson's diversity index over productive rearrangements. Sourced from immuneACCESS, this table was stored by TCRdb with only in-frame sequences that have V and J called. A share of the clones is absent; for the studies checked, an unresolved V gene accounts for under half, and the remainder has no known explanation. The V and J calls and the clone size are those of that table, but D and trimming were determined from the DNA. The sample data list 310,000 or so clones, and 65% to 90% of these were observed just once. Around 9.3% of the sample goes to the ten largest clones.

Overall study outcomes, separate from this receptor: Clinical and demographic metadata were provided uncurated, with the amount varying by source and participant.

In the prospective study, participants were 18 to 89 years old, resided in about 25 geographic areas of the United States, and were enrolled through a virtual design. In the prospective study, cohorts were assigned on the basis of participant-reported clinical history obtained from a screening survey and a study questionnaire. For ImmuneRACE Cohort 3, a participant was defined as recovered based on two consecutive negative NP/OP PCR tests, clearance by a healthcare professional, or resolution of symptoms. In the prospective study, whole blood, serum and a nasopharyngeal or oropharyngeal swab were collected from each participant by mobile phlebotomists. Over a roughly two-month period, participants in the prospective study had the option of providing additional blood draws and questionnaires. Prospective study blood samples were shipped either frozen or at room temperature before DNA extraction.

This clonotype was obtained from a woman between 18 and 29 years old who had recovered from COVID-19. Recombination linked TRBV24-1 to TRBJ2-1, with 11 bases aligning to TRBD2. Sample: PBMCs or T cells enriched from blood (not recorded which). The CDR3 loop reads CATSDKPGLAAWDEQFF. In nucleotides, the sequence is TGTGCCACCAGTGACAAACCGGGACTAGCGGCCTGGGATGAGCAGTTCTTC.